Listed here are 6 T cell receptor beta chains from one sample, sequenced in a study of T-cell reconstitution after alpha-beta-depleted transplantation in children. The authors prepared the TCRbeta library with unique molecular identifiers. TCRdb analysed the PCR reads with MiXCR anew, one entry per CDR3 protein. The sample has more than 200,000 distinct CDR3 sequences, around 25% seen once. The sequencing here drew on PBMCs, taken before TCRalphabeta/CD19-depleted stem cell transplant. The receptors originated from a girl aged 2 to 10 with Fanconi anemia, due to receive a stem cell transplant.

This clonotype was picked up many times. The genes are TRBV20-1 and TRBJ2-7, with TRBD2 matching over 13 bases. There are 14 residues in the CDR3. Germline trimming cut 7 bases from V and 3 bases from J; bases unmatched to any gene: 6. Germline V gene lookup returns CDR1 DFQATT and CDR2 SNEGSKA (reference sequence). The CDR3 nucleotides read TGCAGTGTCGTGACTAGCGGGAGGTACTACGAGCAGTACTTC. Residues: CSVVTSGRYYEQYF.

This clonotype was observed at least ten times. The CDR3 here is CASNPDRVTKNIQYF. The CDR3 region has the DNA TGTGCCAGCAACCCGGACAGGGTAACCAAAAACATTCAGTACTTC. The chain links TRBV28 to TRBJ2-4; TRBD1 aligns across 8 bases. Germline V gives CDR1 MDHEN, CDR2 SYDVKM. CDR3 size: 15 residues. V gave up 7 bases and J gave up 2 bases; unmatched junction bases: 7.

This clonotype was detected only a few times. This chain connects TRBV18 to TRBJ2-7; D possibly matches TRBD1 or TRBD2 (5 bases each). V was shortened by 3 bases and J by 2 bases, with 17 bases between the two germline ends. Germline V gene lookup returns CDR1 KGHSH and CDR2 LQKENI. The CDR3 loop spans 16 amino acids. The CDR3 reads CASSPYGGTNPYEQYF. CDR3 DNA sequence: TGTGCCAGCTCACCGTATGGGGGAACAAATCCCTACGAGCAGTACTTC.

The count of this clonotype is one. The V and J genes are TRBV29-1 and TRBJ2-3; D is unclear. V was trimmed by 6 bases and J by 4 bases, leaving 20 bases between them. In germline, CDR1 is SQVTM, CDR2 ANQGSEA. The CDR3 runs 15 residues. CDR3 DNA sequence: TGCAGCGTAATCGAAGCGAACGGTCTTTCAGATACGCAGTATTTT. Protein product: CSVIEANGLSDTQYF.

This clonotype showed up many times. The gene calls are TRBV20-1 and TRBJ2-7; tentative D call: TRBD1 (5 bases). The CDR3 extends over 12 amino acids. Between the trimmed V and J ends, which lost 7 bases and 1 base, there was a span of 11 bases. The germline V gene has CDR1 DFQATT and CDR2 SNEGSKA (reference sequence). The CDR3 here is CSDRFHSYEQYF. The CDR3 nucleotides are TGCAGTGACAGGTTCCATTCCTACGAGCAGTACTTC.

This clonotype was counted at least ten times. V usage is TRBV15 and J usage is TRBJ2-2; 11 bases map to TRBD2. CDR1 and CDR2 (germline): LNHNV, YYDKDF (reference sequence). The CDR3 totals 19 residues. The ends lost 0 bases at V and 10 bases at J; junction bases unmatched: 16. The CDR3 region is CATSRDAALAGVRTEELFF. Here the CDR3 DNA reads TGTGCCACCAGCAGAGACGCTGCACTAGCGGGAGTAAGGACAGAGGAGCTGTTTTTT.